This T cell receptor (beta chain) comes out of a study of T-cell memory formation after mild COVID-19. Study in general: Largely, the TCR clusters proved donor specific.

The CDR3 extends over 15 amino acids. Trimming removed 0 bases at V and 5 bases at J, with 10 bases between. Germline V lookup: CDR1 SGHTA, CDR2 FQGNSA. MiXCR was run by TCRdb on the 5' RACE reads, yielding one entry per CDR3 protein. The data show more than 150,000 distinct CDR3 sequences, 11% seen once. This clonotype was recorded at least ten times. Its target is not known. Whole-study findings and limits: Later expanders leaned toward CD4+, whereas clones contracting from day 15 to 85 were balanced CD4/CD8. Pre-infection memory held some responding clones, suggesting pre-existing cross-reactive T cells responded. CD4+ clones that contracted lay mainly in CM and EM; CD8+ ones lay in EMRA.

Sequences were obtained from PBMCs or a T cell subset sorted from them (not recorded which). The rearrangement joins TRBV7-2 to TRBJ2-2; the D gene is possibly TRBD2 (6 bases). The sequence derives from a man between 18 and 29 years old who had mild COVID-19 (a few samples of this study predate the infection). Cell type and time point are not known. The CDR3, as DNA: TGTGCCAGCAGCTTAGCCCAAGGGAGGACCGGGGAGCTGTTTTTT. Its translation: CASSLAQGRTGELFF.